Each of the 3 T cell receptor beta chains below was sequenced from the same sample in a study of blood T cell repertoires in COVID-19. Profiled with immunoSEQ multiplex PCR; TCRdb holds only in-frame clones, not every one. The sample includes almost 250,000 clones, 80% to 90% of them seen just once. Sequenced sample: PBMCs or T cells enriched from blood (not recorded which). The receptors stem from a woman aged 30 to 39 who had recovered from COVID-19.

The chain uses TRBV7-9 and TRBJ2-7; 12 bases match TRBD2. V shed 5 bases and J 5 bases; nucleotides not matched to a gene: 4. The germline gives CDR1 SEHNR, CDR2 FQNEAQ (reference sequence). The CDR3 is 14 residues long. The CDR3 region is CASSPRTSGNEQYF. CDR3 nucleotide sequence: TGTGCCAGCAGCCCCCGGACTAGCGGGAACGAGCAGTACTTC.

This chain connects TRBV19 to TRBJ2-3, with TRBD2 matching over 11 bases. Germline CDR1 LNHDA, CDR2 SQIVND (reference sequence). The CDR3 has 16 amino acids. V shed 5 bases and J 0 bases; nucleotides not matched to a gene: 4. CDR3 residues: CASSPRTSGSTDTQYF. In nucleotides, the CDR3 is TGTGCCAGTAGTCCCAGGACTAGCGGGAGCACAGATACGCAGTATTTT.

The gene calls are TRBV11-2 and TRBJ1-2, with 9 bases identical to TRBD1. The J segment lost 8 bases and the V segment lost 4 bases, leaving 8 bases of the junction unmatched. This CDR3 has 14 residues. CDR1 is SGHAT and CDR2 is FQNNGV in the germline V gene. This chain's CDR3 is CASSSPGQGWGYTF. CDR3 nucleotide sequence: TGTGCCAGCAGCTCTCCGGGACAGGGTTGGGGCTACACCTTC.